Listed here are 7 T cell receptor beta chains from one sample, sequenced in a study of blood T cell repertoires in COVID-19. Repertoires were generated with immunoSEQ multiplex PCR, while TCRdb's copy carries only in-frame clones and drops some. Of 350,000 to 400,000 clones in the sample, around 89% are singletons; the top ten hold about 3%. The sequenced sample consisted of peripheral blood. These receptors were obtained from a woman in her 30s with COVID-19, enrolled during active disease.

V gene TRBV7-2 combines with J gene TRBJ2-3; 9 bases fit TRBD1. CDR1 is SGHTA, CDR2 FQGNSA, per germline. With 4 bases clipped from V and 4 bases from J, the junction kept 3 bases outside the gene matches. The CDR3 covers 14 residues. CDR3 protein: CASSSGQGADTQYF. The CDR3 nucleotides are TGTGCCAGCAGCTCGGGACAGGGTGCAGATACGCAGTATTTT.

The chain links TRBV6-5 to TRBJ1-1; possible D gene TRBD1, 6 bases. Trimming removed 2 bases at V and 7 bases at J, with 11 bases between. This CDR3 has 13 residues. CDR1 is MNHEY, CDR2 SVGAGI, per germline. In nucleotides, the CDR3 is TGTGCCAGCAGTTACGGGGGGGCTGGTGAAGCTTTCTTT. This gives the protein CASSYGGAGEAFF.

V and J are TRBV2 and TRBJ1-1; TRBD1 is a possible D gene (5 bases). The CDR3 is 13 amino acids. Deletions cut 1 base from V and 7 bases from J, with 10 bases between. CDR1 SNHLY and CDR2 FYNNEI come from the germline V gene. The CDR3 is CASSEGGVIEAFF. The DNA for the CDR3 is TGTGCCAGCAGTGAAGGGGGGGTAATTGAAGCTTTCTTT.

The chain is built from TRBV5-1 and TRBJ2-3; TRBD1 matches 9 bases. Germline CDR1 reads SGHRS; CDR2 reads YFSETQ. The length of the CDR3 is 19 residues. Losses at the gene ends were 4 bases for V and 0 bases for J; bases not matched to a gene: 15. The CDR3 sequence is CASSPVAATGGRSTDTQYF. The CDR3 coding sequence is TGCGCCAGCAGCCCCGTGGCCGCCACAGGGGGCCGGAGCACAGATACGCAGTATTTT.

In this sample, this clone turned up once. The rearrangement uses TRBV28 and TRBJ2-7, with 7 positions matching TRBD1. The germline V gene encodes CDR1 MDHEN and CDR2 SYDVKM. The CDR3 is made up of 15 amino acids. V shed 10 bases, J shed 10 bases, and the junction held 22 bases outside the gene matches. The CDR3 loop reads CATTMGDSSLPGQYF. The CDR3 region has the DNA TGTGCCACCACTATGGGGGACAGTTCTCTTCCCGGTCAGTACTTC.

The chain employs TRBV18 and TRBJ2-1; no reliable D call. CDR1 is KGHSH and CDR2 is LQKENI in the germline V gene. The CDR3 spans 15 residues. Deletions cut 0 bases from V and 4 bases from J, with 10 bases between. Here the CDR3 DNA reads TGTGCCAGCTCACCACCGGTACAGAATTACAATGAGCAGTTCTTC. Residues: CASSPPVQNYNEQFF.

This clone occurred once. The chain links TRBV4-2 to TRBJ2-3; no clear D. This CDR3 contains 15 residues. V was pared by 0 bases and J by 5 bases, with 12 bases between. Germline loops: CDR1 LGHNA, CDR2 YNFKEQ. The CDR3 protein is CASSQDRSVGDTQYF. The CDR3 nucleotides read TGTGCCAGCAGCCAAGATAGGAGTGTGGGAGATACGCAGTATTTT.